The T cell receptor (beta chain) described here comes from a study of CD8+ T cells in alopecia areata. As the sequencing template, cDNA was produced by extracting RNA and reverse transcribing it. Sequenced by immunoSEQ multiplex PCR; TCRdb stores in-frame clones only, minus some. The sample lists nearly 200,000 clones; roughly 50% were seen once. V was shortened by 4 bases and J by 0 bases, with 10 bases between the two germline ends. CDR1 and CDR2 (germline): SQVTM, ANQGSEA. This CDR3 has 14 amino acids. Treatment indicated: oral pan-JAK inhibitor, 5-10 mg twice daily. The sequenced sample was CD4+ T cells sorted from blood, obtained at week 24, from a patient treated with tofacitinib. This chain joins TRBV29-1 and TRBJ1-3, with a tentative D call TRBD1 (5 bases). The clonotype was recovered from a human donor with alopecia areata. This chain's CDR3 is CSVAGLNSGNTIYF. CDR3 coding DNA: TGCAGCGTTGCGGGACTCAACTCTGGAAACACCATATATTTT.